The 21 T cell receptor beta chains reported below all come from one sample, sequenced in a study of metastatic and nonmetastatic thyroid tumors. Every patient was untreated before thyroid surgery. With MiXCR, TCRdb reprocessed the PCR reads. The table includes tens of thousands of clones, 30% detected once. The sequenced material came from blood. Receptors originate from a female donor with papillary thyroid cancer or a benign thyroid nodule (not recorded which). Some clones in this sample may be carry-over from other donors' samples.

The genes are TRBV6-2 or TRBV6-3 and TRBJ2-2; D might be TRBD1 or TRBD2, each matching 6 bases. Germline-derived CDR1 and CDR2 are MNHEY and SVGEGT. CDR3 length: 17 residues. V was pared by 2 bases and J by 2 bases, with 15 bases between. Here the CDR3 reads CASSYQKGGLNTGELFF. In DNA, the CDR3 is TGTGCCAGCAGTTACCAAAAGGGGGGACTCAACACCGGGGAGCTGTTTTTT.

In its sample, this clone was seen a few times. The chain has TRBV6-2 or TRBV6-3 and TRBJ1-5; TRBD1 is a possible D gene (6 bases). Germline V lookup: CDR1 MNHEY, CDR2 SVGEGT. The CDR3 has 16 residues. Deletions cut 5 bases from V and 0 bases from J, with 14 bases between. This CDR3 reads CASSRLGGYSNQPQHF. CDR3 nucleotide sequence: TGTGCCAGCAGTCGATTAGGGGGGTATAGCAATCAGCCCCAGCATTTT.

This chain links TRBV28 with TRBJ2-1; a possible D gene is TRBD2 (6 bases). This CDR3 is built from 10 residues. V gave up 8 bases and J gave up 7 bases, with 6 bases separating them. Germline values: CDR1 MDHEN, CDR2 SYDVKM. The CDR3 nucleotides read TGTGCCAGCGGGGGGAATGAGCAGTTCTTC. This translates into CASGGNEQFF.

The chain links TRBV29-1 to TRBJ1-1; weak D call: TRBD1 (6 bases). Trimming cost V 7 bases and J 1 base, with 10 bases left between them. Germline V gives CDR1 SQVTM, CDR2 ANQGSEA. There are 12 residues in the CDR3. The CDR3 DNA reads TGCAGCGCCGGGACAAGGAACACTGAAGCTTTCTTT. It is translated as CSAGTRNTEAFF.

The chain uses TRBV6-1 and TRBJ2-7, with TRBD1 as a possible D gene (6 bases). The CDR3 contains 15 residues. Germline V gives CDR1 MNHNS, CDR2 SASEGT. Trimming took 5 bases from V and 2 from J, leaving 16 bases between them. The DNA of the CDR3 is TGTGCCAGCAGTCTCGGACAGTGGGGGACCTACGAGCAGTACTTC. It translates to CASSLGQWGTYEQYF.

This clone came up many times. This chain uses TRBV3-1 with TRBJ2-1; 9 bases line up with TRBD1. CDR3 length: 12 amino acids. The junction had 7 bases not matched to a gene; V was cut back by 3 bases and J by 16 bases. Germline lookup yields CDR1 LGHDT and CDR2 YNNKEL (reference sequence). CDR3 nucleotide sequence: TGTGCCAGCAGCCAGGACAGGGGTTCCCTATTCTTC. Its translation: CASSQDRGSLFF.

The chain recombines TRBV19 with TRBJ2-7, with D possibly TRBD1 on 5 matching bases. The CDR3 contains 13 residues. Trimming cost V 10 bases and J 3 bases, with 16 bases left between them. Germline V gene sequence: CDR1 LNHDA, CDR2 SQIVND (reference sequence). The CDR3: CATAKGMGYEQYF. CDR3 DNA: TGTGCCACGGCCAAGGGGATGGGCTACGAGCAGTACTTC.

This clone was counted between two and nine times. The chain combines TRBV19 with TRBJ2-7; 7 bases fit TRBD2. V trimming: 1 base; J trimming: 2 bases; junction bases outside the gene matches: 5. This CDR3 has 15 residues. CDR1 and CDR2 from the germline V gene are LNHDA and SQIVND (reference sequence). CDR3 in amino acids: CASSIVAGVPYEQYF. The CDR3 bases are TGTGCCAGTAGTATAGTGGCGGGAGTCCCCTACGAGCAGTACTTC.

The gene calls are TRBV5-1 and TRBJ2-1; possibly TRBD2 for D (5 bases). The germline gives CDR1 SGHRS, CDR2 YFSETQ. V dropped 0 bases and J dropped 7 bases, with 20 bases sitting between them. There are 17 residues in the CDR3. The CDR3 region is CASSLAKSSWAGNEQFF. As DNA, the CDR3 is TGCGCCAGCAGCTTGGCCAAGTCTAGCTGGGCTGGGAATGAGCAGTTCTTC.

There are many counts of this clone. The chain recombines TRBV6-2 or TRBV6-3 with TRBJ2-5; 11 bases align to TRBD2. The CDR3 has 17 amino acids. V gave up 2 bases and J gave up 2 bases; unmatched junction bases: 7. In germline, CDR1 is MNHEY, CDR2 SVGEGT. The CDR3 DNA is TGTGCCAGCAGTTACGGTAGCGGGGGGGCCTGGCAAGAGACCCAGTACTTC. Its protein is CASSYGSGGAWQETQYF.

CDR3 nucleotides: TGTGCCAGCAGCGTAAGCTACTCCTATAATTCACCCCTCCACTTT. It encodes CASSVSYSYNSPLHF. This chain connects TRBV7-8 to TRBJ1-6; D call uncertain. V shed 5 bases and J shed 0 bases, with 8 bases lying between them. This CDR3 region has 15 residues. Germline assignment: CDR1 SGHVS and CDR2 FQNEAQ.

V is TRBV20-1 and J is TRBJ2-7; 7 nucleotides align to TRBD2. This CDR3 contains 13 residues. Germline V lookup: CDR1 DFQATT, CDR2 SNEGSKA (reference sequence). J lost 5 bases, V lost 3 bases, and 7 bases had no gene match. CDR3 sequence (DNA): TGCAGTGCTAGTTCAACGGCGGGAGACGAGCAGTACTTC. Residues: CSASSTAGDEQYF.

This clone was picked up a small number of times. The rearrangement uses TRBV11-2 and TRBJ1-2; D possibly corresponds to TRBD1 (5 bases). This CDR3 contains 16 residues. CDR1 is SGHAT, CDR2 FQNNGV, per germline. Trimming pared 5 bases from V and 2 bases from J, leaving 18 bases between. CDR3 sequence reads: CASSKEGFGGNYGYTF. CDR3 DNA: TGTGCCAGCAGCAAAGAAGGGTTCGGGGGGAACTATGGCTACACCTTC.

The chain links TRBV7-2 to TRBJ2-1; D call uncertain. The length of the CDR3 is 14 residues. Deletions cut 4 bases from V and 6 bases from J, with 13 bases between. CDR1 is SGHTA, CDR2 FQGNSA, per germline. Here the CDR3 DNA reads TGTGCCAGCAGCTCACACTTGGGCTTCAATGAGCAGTTCTTC. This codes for CASSSHLGFNEQFF.

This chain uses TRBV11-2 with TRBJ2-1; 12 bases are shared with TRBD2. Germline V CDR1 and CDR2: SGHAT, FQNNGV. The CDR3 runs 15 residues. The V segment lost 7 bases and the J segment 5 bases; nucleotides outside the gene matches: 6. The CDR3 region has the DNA TGTGCCAGCATCTTCGGACTAGCGGGGAACAATGAGCAGTTCTTC. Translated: CASIFGLAGNNEQFF.

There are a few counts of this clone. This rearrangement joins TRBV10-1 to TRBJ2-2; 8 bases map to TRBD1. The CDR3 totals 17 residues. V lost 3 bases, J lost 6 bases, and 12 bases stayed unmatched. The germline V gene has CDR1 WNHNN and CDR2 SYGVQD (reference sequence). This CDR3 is CASSDHHPGQEAGELFF. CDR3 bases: TGCGCCAGCAGTGACCATCATCCGGGACAGGAGGCCGGGGAGCTGTTTTTT.

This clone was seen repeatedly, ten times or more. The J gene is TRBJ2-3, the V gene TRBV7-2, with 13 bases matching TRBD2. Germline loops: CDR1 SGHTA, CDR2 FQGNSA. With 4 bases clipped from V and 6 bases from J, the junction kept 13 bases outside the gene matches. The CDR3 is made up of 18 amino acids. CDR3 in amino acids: CASSSPRTSGRRDDTQYF. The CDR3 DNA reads TGTGCCAGCAGCTCCCCCCGGACTAGCGGGAGAAGGGATGATACGCAGTATTTT.

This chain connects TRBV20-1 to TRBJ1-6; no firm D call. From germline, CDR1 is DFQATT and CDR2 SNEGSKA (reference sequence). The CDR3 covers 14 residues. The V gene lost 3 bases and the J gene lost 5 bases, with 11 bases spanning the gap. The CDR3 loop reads CSASEGRNNSPLHF. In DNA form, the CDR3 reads TGCAGTGCTAGTGAAGGACGGAATAATTCACCCCTCCACTTT.

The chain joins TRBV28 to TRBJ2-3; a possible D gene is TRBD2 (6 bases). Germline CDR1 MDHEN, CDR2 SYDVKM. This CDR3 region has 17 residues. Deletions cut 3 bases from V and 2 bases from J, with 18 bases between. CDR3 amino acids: CASSFETVGSITDTQYF. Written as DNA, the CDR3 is TGTGCCAGCAGTTTTGAGACAGTCGGGAGCATCACAGATACGCAGTATTTT. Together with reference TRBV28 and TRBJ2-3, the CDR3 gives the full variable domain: DVKVTQSSRYLVKRTGEKVFLECVQDMDHENMFWYRQDPGLGLRLIYFSYDVKMKEKGDIPEGYSVSREKKERFSLILESASTNQTSMYLCASSFETVGSITDTQYFGPGTRLTVL.

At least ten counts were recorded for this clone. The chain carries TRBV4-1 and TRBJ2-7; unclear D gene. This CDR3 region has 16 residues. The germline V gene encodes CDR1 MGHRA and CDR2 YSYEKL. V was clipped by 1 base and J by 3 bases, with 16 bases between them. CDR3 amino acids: CASSQVSISSVYEQYF. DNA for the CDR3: TGCGCCAGCAGCCAAGTTAGCATCTCTTCGGTCTACGAGCAGTACTTC.

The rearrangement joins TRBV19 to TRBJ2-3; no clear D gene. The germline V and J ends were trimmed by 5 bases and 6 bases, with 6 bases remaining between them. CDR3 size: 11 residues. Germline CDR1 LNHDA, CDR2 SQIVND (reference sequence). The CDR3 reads CASSLTDTQYF. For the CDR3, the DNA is TGTGCCAGTAGTCTAACGGATACGCAGTATTTT.